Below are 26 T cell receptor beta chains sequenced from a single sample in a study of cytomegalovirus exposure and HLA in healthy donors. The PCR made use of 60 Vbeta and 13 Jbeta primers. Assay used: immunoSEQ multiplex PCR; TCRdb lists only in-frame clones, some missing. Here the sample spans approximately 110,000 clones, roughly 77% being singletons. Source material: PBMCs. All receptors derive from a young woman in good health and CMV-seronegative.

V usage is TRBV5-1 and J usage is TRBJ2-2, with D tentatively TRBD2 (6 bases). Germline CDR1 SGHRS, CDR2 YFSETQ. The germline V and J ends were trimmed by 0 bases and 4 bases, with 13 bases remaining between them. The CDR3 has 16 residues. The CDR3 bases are TGCGCCAGCAGCTTGGTACTAGCCGGGGGCACCGGGGAGCTGTTTTTT. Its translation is CASSLVLAGGTGELFF.

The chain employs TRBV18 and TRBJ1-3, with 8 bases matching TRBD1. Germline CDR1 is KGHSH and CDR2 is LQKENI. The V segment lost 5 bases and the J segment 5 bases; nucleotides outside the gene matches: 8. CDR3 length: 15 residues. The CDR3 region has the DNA TGTGCCAGCTCATCTCGGACAGGGACGAGAAACACCATATATTTT. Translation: CASSSRTGTRNTIYF.

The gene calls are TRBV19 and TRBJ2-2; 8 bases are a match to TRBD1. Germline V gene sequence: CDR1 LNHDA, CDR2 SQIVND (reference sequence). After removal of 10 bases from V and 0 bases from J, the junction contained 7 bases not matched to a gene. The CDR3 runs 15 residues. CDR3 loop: CATNAGGANTGELFF. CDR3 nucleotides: TGTGCCACCAACGCAGGGGGCGCGAACACCGGGGAGCTGTTTTTT.

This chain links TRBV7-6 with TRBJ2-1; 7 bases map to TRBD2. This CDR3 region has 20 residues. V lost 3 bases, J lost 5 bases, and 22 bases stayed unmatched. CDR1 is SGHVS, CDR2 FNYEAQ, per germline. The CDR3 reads CASSLVPRESGSGVHNEQFF. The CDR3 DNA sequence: TGTGCCAGCAGCTTGGTGCCCAGGGAATCGGGAAGCGGGGTCCACAATGAGCAGTTCTTC.

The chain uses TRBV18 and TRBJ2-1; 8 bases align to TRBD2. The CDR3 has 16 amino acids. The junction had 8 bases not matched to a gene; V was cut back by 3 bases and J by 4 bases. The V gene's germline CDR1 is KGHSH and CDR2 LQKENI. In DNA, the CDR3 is TGTGCCAGCTCACCCCAACTAGCGGCGACGTACAATGAGCAGTTCTTC. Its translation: CASSPQLAATYNEQFF. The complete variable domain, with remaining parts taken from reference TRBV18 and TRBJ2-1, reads NAGVMQNPRHLVRRRGQEARLRCSPMKGHSHVYWYRQLPEEGLKFMVYLQKENIIDESGMPKERFSAEFPKEGPSILRIQQVVRGDSAAYFCASSPQLAATYNEQFFGPGTRLTVL.

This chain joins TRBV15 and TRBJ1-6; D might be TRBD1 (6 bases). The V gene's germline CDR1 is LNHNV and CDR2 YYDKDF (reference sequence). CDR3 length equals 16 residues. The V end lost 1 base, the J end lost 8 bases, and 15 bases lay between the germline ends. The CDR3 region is CATSRGSGQRYSPLHF. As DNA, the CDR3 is TGTGCCACCAGCAGAGGGTCTGGACAGAGGTATTCACCCCTCCACTTT.

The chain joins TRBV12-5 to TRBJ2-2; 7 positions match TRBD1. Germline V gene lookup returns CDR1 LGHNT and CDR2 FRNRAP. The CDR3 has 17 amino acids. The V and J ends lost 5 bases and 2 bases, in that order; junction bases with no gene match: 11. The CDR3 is CASGTPRTGPNTGELFF. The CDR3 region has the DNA TGTGCTAGTGGTACCCCCCGGACAGGCCCAAACACCGGGGAGCTGTTTTTT.

This chain's CDR3 is CASSMDTATNEKLFF. The CDR3 coding sequence is TGTGCCAGCAGTATGGACACAGCAACTAATGAAAAACTGTTTTTT. The chain couples TRBV6-5 to TRBJ1-4, with a tentative D call TRBD1 (5 bases). The CDR3 loop spans 15 amino acids. From germline, CDR1 is MNHEY and CDR2 SVGAGI. V was trimmed by 5 bases and J by 0 bases, leaving 10 bases between them.

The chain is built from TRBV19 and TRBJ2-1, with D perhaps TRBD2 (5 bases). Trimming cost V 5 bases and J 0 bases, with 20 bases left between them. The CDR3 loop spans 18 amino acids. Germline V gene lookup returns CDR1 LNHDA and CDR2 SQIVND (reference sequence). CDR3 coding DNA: TGTGCCAGTAGTCCAAGTCGGGATCCGGGGATCTCCTACAATGAGCAGTTCTTC. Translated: CASSPSRDPGISYNEQFF.

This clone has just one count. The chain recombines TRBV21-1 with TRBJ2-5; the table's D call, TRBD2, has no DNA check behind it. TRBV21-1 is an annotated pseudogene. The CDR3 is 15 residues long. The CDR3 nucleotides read TGTGCCAGCAGCAAAGACCCAGCGGTTCAAGAGACCCAGTACTTC. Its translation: CASSKDPAVQETQYF.

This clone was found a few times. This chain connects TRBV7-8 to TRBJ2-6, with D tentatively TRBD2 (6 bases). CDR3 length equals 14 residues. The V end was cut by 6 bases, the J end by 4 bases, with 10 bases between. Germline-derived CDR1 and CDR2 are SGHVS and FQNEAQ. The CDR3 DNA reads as TGTGCCAGCAGGCGGACTACCGGGGCCAACGTCCTGACTTTC. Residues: CASRRTTGANVLTF.

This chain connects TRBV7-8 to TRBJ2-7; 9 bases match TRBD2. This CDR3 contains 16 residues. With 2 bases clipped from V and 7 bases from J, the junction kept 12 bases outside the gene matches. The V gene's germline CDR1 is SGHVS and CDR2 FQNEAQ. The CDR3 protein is CASSLQLAGLVREQYF. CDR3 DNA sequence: TGTGCCAGCAGCTTACAACTAGCGGGTCTGGTGAGGGAGCAGTACTTC.

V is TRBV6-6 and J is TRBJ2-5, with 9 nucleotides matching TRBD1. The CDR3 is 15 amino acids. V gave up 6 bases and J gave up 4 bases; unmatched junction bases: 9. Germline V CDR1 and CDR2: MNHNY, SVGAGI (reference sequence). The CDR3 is CASSRDRASRETQYF. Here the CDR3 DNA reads TGTGCCAGCAGCCGGGACAGGGCGTCTAGAGAGACCCAGTACTTC.

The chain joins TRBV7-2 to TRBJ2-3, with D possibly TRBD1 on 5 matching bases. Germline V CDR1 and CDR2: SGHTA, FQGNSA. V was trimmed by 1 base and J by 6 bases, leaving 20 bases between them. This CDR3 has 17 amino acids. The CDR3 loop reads CASSLVKGRTVRDTQYF. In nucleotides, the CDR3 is TGTGCCAGCAGCTTAGTAAAGGGGCGGACGGTCAGGGATACGCAGTATTTT.

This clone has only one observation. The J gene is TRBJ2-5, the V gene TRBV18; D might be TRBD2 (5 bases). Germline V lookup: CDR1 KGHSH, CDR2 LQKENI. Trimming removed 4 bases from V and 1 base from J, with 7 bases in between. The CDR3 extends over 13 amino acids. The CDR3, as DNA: TGTGCCAGCTCACGAGGGTCCCAAGAGACCCAGTACTTC. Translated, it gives CASSRGSQETQYF.

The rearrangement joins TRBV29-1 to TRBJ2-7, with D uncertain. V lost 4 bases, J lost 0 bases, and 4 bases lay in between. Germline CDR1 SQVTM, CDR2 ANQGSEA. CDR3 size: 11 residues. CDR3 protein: CSVVASYEQYF. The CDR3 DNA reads TGCAGCGTTGTAGCCTCCTACGAGCAGTACTTC.

The CDR3 nucleotides read TGCGCCAGCAGCTTTTCCATGACTAGCGGGAGTCCCCATGAGCAGTTCTTC. Its translation is CASSFSMTSGSPHEQFF. The chain is built from TRBV5-1 and TRBJ2-1; 12 nucleotides line up with TRBD2. The CDR3 consists of 17 residues. The trim removed 2 bases at V and 8 bases at J, leaving 11 bases unmatched. Germline values: CDR1 SGHRS, CDR2 YFSETQ. The whole variable domain, filled in from reference TRBV5-1 and TRBJ2-1, reads KAGVTQTPRYLIKTRGQQVTLSCSPISGHRSVSWYQQTPGQGLQFLFEYFSETQRNKGNFPGRFSGRQFSNSRSEMNVSTLELGDSALYLCASSFSMTSGSPHEQFFGPGTRLTVL.

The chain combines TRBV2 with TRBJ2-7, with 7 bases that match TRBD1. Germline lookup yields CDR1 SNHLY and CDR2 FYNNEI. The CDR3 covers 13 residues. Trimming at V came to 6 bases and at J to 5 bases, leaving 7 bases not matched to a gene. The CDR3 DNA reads TGTGCCAGCAGCAGACAGGGAATCCACGAGCAGTACTTC. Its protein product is CASSRQGIHEQYF.

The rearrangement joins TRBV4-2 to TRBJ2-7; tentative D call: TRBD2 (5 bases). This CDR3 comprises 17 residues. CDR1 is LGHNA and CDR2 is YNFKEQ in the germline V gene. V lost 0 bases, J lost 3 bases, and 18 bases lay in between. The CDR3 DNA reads TGTGCCAGCAGCCAAGAAACAGTCCACGCGGGTCACTACGAGCAGTACTTC. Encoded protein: CASSQETVHAGHYEQYF.

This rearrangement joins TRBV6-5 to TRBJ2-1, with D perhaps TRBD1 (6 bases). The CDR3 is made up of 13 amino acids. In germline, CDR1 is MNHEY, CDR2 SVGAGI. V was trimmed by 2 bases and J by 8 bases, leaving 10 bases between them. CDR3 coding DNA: TGTGCCAGCAGTTACCCGTCAGGGGATGAGCAGTTCTTC. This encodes CASSYPSGDEQFF.

The CDR3 nucleotides read TGCGCCAGCAGCCTGGAAGGCGGGGGGCTATACAATGAGCAGTTCTTC. It codes for CASSLEGGGLYNEQFF. The V call is TRBV5-1, the J call TRBJ2-1, with 8 bases fitting TRBD2. CDR1 is SGHRS, CDR2 YFSETQ, per germline. V shed 4 bases, J shed 4 bases, and the junction held 10 bases outside the gene matches. This CDR3 spans 16 amino acids.

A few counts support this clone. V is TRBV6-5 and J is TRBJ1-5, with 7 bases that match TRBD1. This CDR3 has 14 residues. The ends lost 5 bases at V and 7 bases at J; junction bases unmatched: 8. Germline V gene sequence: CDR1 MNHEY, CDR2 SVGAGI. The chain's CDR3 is CASSHRGREQPQHF. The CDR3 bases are TGTGCCAGCAGTCACAGGGGAAGGGAACAGCCCCAGCATTTT.

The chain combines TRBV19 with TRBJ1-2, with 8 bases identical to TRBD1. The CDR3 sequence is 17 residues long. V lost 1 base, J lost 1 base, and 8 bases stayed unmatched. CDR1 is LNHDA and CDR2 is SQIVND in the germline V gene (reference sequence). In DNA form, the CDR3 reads TGTGCCAGTAGTATAGCAGGGGGCTATACCTTTAACTATGGCTACACCTTC. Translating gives CASSIAGGYTFNYGYTF.

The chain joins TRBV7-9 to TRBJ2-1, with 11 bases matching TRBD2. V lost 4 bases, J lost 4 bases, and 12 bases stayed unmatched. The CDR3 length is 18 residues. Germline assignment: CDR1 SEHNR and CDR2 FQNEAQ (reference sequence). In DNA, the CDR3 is TGTGCCAGCAGCTCCCCGATCTATAGCGGGAGGGCTTACAATGAGCAGTTCTTC. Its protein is CASSSPIYSGRAYNEQFF.

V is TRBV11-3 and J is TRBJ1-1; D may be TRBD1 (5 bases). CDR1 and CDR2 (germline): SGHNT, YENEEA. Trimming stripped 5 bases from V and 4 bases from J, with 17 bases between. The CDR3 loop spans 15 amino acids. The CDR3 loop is CASSRQGVGFTEAFF. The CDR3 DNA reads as TGTGCCAGCAGCCGGCAAGGGGTCGGATTCACTGAAGCTTTCTTT.

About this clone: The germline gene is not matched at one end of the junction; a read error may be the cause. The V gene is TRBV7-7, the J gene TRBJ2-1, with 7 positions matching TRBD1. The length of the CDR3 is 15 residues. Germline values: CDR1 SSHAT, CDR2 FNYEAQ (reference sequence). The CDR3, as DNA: TGTGCTAGCAGCTTAGCGACAGGGAGCCACAATGAGCAGTTCTTC. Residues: CASSLATGSHNEQFF.